The 8 T cell receptor beta chains below come from one sample, sequenced in a study of T cell responses to AZD1222 COVID-19 vaccine. Libraries were prepared by immunoSEQ multiplex PCR; TCRdb keeps only in-frame clonotypes and omits some of them. The sample includes about 100,000 clones, 87% of them seen just once. The sequencing used peripheral blood, collected on day 0 of AZD1222 vaccination. The source of these receptors is an adult in good health.

The V and J genes are TRBV6-1 and TRBJ1-1; 11 bases map to TRBD1. Per germline, CDR1 MNHNS and CDR2 SASEGT. V shed 3 bases, J shed 4 bases, and the junction held 1 base outside the gene matches. This CDR3 is 14 amino acids long. The CDR3 spells CASSEDRGLTEAFF. For the CDR3, the DNA is TGTGCCAGCAGTGAGGACAGGGGGCTCACTGAAGCTTTCTTT.

The gene calls are TRBV7-2 and TRBJ2-2; possible D gene TRBD1, 6 bases. Germline V gene sequence: CDR1 SGHTA, CDR2 FQGNSA. Trimming shortened V by 5 bases and J by 6 bases, and 10 bases separated the two germline ends. This CDR3 is 13 amino acids long. This chain's CDR3 is CASSPRGSGELFF. The CDR3 DNA sequence: TGTGCCAGCAGCCCCAGGGGTTCCGGGGAGCTGTTTTTT.

This chain uses TRBV11-3 with TRBJ2-7; TRBD1 might be the D (6 bases). The CDR3 has 14 residues. Between the trimmed V and J ends, which lost 1 base and 2 bases, there was a span of 9 bases. The V gene's germline CDR1 is SGHNT and CDR2 YENEEA. CDR3 DNA: TGTGCCAGCAGCTTAGGAGGGGGAGCCTACGAGCAGTACTTC. Its protein is CASSLGGGAYEQYF.

The chain combines TRBV7-9 with TRBJ2-3; 10 bases align to TRBD2. In germline, CDR1 is SEHNR, CDR2 FQNEAQ (reference sequence). The CDR3 contains 19 residues. Trimming removed 1 base from V and 1 base from J; junction bases left unmatched: 11. CDR3 region: CASSLGASGSNRRTDTQYF. The CDR3 DNA reads as TGTGCCAGCAGCTTAGGCGCTAGCGGGAGCAACAGGCGCACAGATACGCAGTATTTT.

J is TRBJ2-1 and V is TRBV10-1; 14 bases map to TRBD2. Germline lookup yields CDR1 WNHNN and CDR2 SYGVQD (reference sequence). This CDR3 is built from 15 residues. The ends lost 6 bases at V and 6 bases at J; junction bases unmatched: 4. CDR3 DNA: TGCGCCAGCAGCACCGGGACTAGCGGGAGCAATGAGCAGTTCTTC. It specifies CASSTGTSGSNEQFF.

The chain uses TRBV28 and TRBJ1-2, with 8 positions matching TRBD1. This CDR3 comprises 13 residues. In germline, CDR1 is MDHEN, CDR2 SYDVKM. Trimming at V came to 6 bases and at J to 7 bases, leaving 7 bases not matched to a gene. DNA for the CDR3: TGTGCCAGCAGGCAGGGGGCCAGTGGTGGCTACACCTTC. Translating it yields CASRQGASGGYTF.

The V and J genes are TRBV2 and TRBJ1-2; maybe TRBD1 (6 bases). Germline CDR1 and CDR2: SNHLY and FYNNEI. The CDR3 extends over 14 amino acids. With 6 bases removed from V and 4 bases from J, the gap between germline ends came to 15 bases. DNA of the CDR3: TGTGCCAGCAGGGACCCCCAGGACAGCTATGGCTACACCTTC. Amino acid sequence: CASRDPQDSYGYTF.

The V call is TRBV18, the J call TRBJ2-3, with TRBD1 matching over 11 bases. With 6 bases clipped from V and 4 bases from J, the junction kept 6 bases outside the gene matches. CDR3 length: 15 amino acids. Germline V gives CDR1 KGHSH, CDR2 LQKENI. Written as DNA, the CDR3 is TGTGCCAGCTCTCCCCCGGGACAGGGGGCAGATACGCAGTATTTT. Translating it yields CASSPPGQGADTQYF.